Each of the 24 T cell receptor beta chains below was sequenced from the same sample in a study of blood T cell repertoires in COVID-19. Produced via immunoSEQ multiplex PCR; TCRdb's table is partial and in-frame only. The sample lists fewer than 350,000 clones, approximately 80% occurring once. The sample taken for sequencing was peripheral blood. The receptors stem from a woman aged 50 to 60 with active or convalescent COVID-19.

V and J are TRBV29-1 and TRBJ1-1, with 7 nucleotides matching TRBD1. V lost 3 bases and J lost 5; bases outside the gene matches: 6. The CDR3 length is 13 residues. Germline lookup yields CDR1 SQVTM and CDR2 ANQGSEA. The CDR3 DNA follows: TGCAGCGTTGATAAGGGGGCGAGGACTGAAGCTTTCTTT. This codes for CSVDKGARTEAFF.

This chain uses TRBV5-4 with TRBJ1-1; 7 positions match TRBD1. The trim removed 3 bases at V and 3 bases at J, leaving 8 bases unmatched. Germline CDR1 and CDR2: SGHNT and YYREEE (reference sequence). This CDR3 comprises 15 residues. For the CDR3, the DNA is TGTGCCAGCAGCTCGGAACGACAGGGAGACACTGAAGCTTTCTTT. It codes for CASSSERQGDTEAFF.

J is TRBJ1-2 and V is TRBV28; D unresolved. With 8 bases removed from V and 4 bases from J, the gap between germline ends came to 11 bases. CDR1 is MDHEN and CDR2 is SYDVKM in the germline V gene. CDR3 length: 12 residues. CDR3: CASSDNLYGYTF. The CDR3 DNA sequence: TGTGCCAGCTCCGACAACCTCTATGGCTACACCTTC.

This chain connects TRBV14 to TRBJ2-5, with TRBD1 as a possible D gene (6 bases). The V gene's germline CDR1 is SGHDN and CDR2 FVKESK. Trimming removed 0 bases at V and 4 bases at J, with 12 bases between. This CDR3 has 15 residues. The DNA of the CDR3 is TGTGCCAGCAGCCAAGACAGGGGAACGTTAGAGACCCAGTACTTC. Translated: CASSQDRGTLETQYF.

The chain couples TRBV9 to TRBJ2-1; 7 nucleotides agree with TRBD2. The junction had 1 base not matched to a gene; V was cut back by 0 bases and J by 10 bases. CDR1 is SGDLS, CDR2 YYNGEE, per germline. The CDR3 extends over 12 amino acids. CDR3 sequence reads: CASSVETSEQFF. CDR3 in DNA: TGTGCCAGCAGCGTAGAGACTAGCGAGCAGTTCTTC.

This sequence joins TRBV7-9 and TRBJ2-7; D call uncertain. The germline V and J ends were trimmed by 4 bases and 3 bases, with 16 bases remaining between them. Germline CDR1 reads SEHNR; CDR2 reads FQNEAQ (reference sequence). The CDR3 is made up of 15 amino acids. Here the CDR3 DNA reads TGTGCCAGCAGCTCAACCGGAGCCCTCGACTACGAGCAGTACTTC. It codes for CASSSTGALDYEQYF.

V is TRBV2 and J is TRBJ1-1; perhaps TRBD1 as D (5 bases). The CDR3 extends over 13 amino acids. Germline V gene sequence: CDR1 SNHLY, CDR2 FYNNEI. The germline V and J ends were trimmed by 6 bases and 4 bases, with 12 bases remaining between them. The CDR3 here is CASSLPGGTEAFF. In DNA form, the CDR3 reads TGTGCCAGCAGCCTGCCCGGGGGCACTGAAGCTTTCTTT.

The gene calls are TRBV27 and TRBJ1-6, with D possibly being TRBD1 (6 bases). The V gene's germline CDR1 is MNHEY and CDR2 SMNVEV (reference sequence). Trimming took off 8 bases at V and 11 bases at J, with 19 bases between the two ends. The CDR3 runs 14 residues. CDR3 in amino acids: CASSSGQGYPPLHF. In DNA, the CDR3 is TGTGCCAGCTCCTCAGGGCAGGGGTATCCACCCCTCCACTTT.

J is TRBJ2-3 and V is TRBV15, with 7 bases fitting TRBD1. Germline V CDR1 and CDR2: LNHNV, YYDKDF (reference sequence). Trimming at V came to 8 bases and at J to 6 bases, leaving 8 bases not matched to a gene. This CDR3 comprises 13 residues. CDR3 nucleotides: TGTGCCACCTCCCCGGGACAGACGGATACGCAGTATTTT. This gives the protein CATSPGQTDTQYF. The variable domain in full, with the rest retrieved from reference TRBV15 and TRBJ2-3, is DAMVIQNPRYQVTQFGKPVTLSCSQTLNHNVMYWYQQKSSQAPKLLFHYYDKDFNNEADTPDNFQSRRPNTSFCFLDIRSPGLGDTAMYLCATSPGQTDTQYFGPGTRLTVL.

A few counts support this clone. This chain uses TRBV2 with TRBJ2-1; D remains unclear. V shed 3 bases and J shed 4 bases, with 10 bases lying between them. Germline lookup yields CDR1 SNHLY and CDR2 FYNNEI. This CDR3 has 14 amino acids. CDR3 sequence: CASSEQLVYNEQFF. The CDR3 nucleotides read TGTGCCAGCAGTGAGCAGCTAGTATACAATGAGCAGTTCTTC. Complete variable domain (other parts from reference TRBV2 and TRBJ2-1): EPEVTQTPSHQVTQMGQEVILRCVPISNHLYFYWYRQILGQKVEFLVSFYNNEISEKSEIFDDQFSVERPDGSNFTLKIRSTKLEDSAMYFCASSEQLVYNEQFFGPGTRLTVL.

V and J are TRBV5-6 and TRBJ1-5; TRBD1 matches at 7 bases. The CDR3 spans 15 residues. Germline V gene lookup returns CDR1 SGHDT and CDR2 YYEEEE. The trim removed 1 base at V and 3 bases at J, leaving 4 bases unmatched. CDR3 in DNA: TGTGCCAGCAGCTTGTGGGACAGATTCAATCAGCCCCAGCATTTT. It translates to CASSLWDRFNQPQHF.

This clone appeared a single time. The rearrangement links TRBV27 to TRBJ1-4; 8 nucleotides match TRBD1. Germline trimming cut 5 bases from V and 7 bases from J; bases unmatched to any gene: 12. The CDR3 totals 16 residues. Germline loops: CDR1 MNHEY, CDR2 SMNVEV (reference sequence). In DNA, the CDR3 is TGTGCCAGCAGTCCTCTCAACAGGGGGTGGGGTGAAAAACTGTTTTTT. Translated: CASSPLNRGWGEKLFF.

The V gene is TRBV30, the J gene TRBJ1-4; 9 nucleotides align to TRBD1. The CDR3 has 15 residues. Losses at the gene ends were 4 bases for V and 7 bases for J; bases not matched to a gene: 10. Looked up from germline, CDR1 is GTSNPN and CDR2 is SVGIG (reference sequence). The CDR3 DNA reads TGTGCCTGGACCGCCACAGGGGGCGCTGGTGAAAAACTGTTTTTT. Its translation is CAWTATGGAGEKLFF.

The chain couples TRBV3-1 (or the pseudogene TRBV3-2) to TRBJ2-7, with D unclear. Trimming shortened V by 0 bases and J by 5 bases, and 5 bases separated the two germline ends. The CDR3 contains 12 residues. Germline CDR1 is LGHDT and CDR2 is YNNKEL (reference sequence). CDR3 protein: CASSQDLHEQYF. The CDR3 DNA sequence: TGTGCCAGCAGCCAAGATCTCCACGAGCAGTACTTC.

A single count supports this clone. Written as DNA, the CDR3 is TGTGCCAGCAGCGCCGGGTCCGGGACACCATCAGAGCAGTACTTC. Protein sequence: CASSAGSGTPSEQYF. The rearrangement uses TRBV9 and TRBJ2-7; tentative D call: TRBD1 (6 bases). The CDR3 spans 15 residues. CDR1 and CDR2 from the germline V gene are SGDLS and YYNGEE. The V end lost 3 bases, the J end lost 7 bases, and 20 bases lay between the germline ends.

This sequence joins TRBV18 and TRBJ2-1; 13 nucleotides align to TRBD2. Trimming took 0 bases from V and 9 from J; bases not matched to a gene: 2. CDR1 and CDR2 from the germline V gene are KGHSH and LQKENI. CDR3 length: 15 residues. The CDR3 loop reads CASSPPTSGRSEQFF. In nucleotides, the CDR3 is TGTGCCAGCTCACCACCGACTAGCGGGAGGAGTGAGCAGTTCTTC.

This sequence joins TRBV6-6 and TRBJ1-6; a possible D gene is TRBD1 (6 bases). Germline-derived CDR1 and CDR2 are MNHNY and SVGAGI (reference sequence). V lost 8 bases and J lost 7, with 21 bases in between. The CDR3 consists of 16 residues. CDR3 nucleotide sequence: TGTGCCAGCCAATATTACTACCGGGACATAAATTCACCCCTCCACTTT. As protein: CASQYYYRDINSPLHF.

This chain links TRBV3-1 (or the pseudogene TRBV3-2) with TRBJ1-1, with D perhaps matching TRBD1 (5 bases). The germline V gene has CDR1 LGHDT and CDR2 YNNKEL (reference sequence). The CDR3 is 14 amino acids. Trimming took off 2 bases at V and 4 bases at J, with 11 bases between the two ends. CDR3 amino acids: CASSQSGKGTEAFF. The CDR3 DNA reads TGTGCCAGCAGCCAATCAGGGAAAGGCACTGAAGCTTTCTTT.

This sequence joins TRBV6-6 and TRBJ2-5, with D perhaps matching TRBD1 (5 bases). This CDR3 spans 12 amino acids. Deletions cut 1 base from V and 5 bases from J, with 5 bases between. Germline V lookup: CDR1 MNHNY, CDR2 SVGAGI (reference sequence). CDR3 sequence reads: CASSYWGETQYF. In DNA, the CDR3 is TGTGCCAGCAGTTACTGGGGCGAGACCCAGTACTTC.

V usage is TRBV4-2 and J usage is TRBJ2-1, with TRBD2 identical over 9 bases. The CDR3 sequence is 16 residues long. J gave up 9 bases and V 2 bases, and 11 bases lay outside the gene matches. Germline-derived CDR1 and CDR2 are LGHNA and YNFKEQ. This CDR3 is CASSQFHLAGSSEQFF. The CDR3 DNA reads TGTGCCAGCAGCCAATTTCACCTAGCGGGATCGAGTGAGCAGTTCTTC.

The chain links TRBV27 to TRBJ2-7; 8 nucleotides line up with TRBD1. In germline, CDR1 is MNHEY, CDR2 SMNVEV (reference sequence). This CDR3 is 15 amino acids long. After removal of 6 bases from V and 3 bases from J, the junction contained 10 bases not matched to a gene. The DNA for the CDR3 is TGTGCCAGCAGGTTCAGCACAGGGGGGTTCTACGAGCAGTACTTC. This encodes CASRFSTGGFYEQYF.

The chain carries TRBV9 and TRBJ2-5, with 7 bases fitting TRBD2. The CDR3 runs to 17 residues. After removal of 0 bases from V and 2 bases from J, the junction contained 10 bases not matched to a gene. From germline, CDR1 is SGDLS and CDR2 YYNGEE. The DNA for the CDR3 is TGTGCCAGCAGCGTAGCTACGACGGGAGGATATCAAGAGACCCAGTACTTC. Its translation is CASSVATTGGYQETQYF.

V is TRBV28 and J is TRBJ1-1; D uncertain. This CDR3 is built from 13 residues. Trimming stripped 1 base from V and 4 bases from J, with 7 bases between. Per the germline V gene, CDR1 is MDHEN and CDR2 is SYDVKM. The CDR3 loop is CASSLSQITEAFF. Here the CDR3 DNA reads TGTGCCAGCAGTTTATCCCAGATCACTGAAGCTTTCTTT.

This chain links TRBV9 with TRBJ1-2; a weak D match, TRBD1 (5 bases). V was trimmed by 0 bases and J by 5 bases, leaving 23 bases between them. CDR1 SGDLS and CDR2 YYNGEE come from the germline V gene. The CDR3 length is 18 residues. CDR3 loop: CASSVDGWGDRGGYGYTF. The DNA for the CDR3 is TGTGCCAGCAGCGTAGACGGCTGGGGGGACCGAGGAGGATATGGCTACACCTTC.